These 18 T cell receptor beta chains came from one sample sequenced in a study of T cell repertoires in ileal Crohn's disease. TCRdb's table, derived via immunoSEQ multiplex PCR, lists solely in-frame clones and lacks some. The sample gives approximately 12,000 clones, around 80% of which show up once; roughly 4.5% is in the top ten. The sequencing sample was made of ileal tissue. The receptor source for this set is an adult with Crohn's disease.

This CDR3 reads CASSSRLAGVAYEQFF. In DNA, the CDR3 is TGTGCCAGCAGCTCCCGACTAGCGGGGGTCGCCTATGAGCAGTTCTTC. The V and J genes are TRBV7-2 and TRBJ2-1, with 12 bases identical to TRBD2. Germline values: CDR1 SGHTA, CDR2 FQGNSA. The CDR3 covers 16 residues. The ends lost 4 bases at V and 8 bases at J; junction bases unmatched: 9.

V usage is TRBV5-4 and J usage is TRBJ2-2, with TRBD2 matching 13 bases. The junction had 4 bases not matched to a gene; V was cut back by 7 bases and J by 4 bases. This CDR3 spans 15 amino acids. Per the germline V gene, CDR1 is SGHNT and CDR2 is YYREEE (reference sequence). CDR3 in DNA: TGTGCCAGCGGACTAGCGGGAGTACGCACCGGGGAGCTGTTTTTT. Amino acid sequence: CASGLAGVRTGELFF.

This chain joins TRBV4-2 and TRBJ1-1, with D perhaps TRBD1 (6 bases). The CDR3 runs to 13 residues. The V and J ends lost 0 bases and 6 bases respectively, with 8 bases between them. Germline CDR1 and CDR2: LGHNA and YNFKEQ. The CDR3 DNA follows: TGTGCCAGCAGCCAAGAACAGGGTGCTGAAGCTTTCTTT. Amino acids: CASSQEQGAEAFF.

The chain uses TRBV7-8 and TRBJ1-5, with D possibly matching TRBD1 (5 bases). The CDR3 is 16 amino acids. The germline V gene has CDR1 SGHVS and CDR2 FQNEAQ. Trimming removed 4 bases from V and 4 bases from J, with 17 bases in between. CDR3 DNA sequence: TGTGCCAGCAGCTCCGGCGTAGGGGCTATGAATCAGCCCCAGCATTTT. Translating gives CASSSGVGAMNQPQHF.

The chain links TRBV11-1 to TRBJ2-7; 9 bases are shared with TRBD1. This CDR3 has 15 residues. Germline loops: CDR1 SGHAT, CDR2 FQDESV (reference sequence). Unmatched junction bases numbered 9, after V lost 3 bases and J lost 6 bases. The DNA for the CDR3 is TGTGCCAGCAGCTTCTCCGGGACAGGGAACCGCGAGCAGTACTTC. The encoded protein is CASSFSGTGNREQYF. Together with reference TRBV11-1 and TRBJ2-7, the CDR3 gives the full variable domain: EAEVAQSPRYKITEKSQAVAFWCDPISGHATLYWYRQILGQGPELLVQFQDESVVDDSQLPKDRFSAERLKGVDSTLKIQPAELGDSAMYLCASSFSGTGNREQYFGPGTRLTVT.

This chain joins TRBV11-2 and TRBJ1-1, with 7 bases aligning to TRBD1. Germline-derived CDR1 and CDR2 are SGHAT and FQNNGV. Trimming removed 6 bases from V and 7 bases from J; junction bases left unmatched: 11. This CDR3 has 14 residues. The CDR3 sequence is CASRPQTGSVEAFF. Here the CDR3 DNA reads TGTGCCAGCAGACCCCAGACAGGGTCTGTTGAAGCTTTCTTT. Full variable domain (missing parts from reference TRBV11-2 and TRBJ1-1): EAGVAQSPRYKIIEKRQSVAFWCNPISGHATLYWYQQILGQGPKLLIQFQNNGVVDDSQLPKDRFSAERLKGVDSTLKIQPAKLEDSAVYLCASRPQTGSVEAFFGQGTRLTVV.

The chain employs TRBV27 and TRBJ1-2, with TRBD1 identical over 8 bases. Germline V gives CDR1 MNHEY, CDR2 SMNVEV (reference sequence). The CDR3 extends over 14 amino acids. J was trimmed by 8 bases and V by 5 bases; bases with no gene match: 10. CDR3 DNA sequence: TGTGCCAGCAGTACGATCTCACAGGGGGGGGGCTACACCTTC. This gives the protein CASSTISQGGGYTF.

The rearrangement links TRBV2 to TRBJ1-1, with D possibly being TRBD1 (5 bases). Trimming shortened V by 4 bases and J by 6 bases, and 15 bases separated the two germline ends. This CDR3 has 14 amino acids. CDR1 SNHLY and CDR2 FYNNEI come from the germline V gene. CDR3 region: CASSVVGGGAEAFF. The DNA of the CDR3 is TGTGCCAGCAGTGTGGTGGGGGGGGGAGCTGAAGCTTTCTTT.

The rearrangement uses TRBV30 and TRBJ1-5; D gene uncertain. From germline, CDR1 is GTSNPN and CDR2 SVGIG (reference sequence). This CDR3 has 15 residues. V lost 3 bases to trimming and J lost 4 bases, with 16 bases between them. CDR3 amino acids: CAWSQAAAFNQPQHF. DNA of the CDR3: TGTGCCTGGAGCCAAGCGGCAGCTTTTAATCAGCCCCAGCATTTT.

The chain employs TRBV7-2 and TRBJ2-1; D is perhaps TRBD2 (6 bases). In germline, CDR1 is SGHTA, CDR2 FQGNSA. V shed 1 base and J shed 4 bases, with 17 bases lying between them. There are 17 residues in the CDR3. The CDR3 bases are TGTGCCAGCAGCTTAGTACACGACTTTGCGGGATACAATGAGCAGTTCTTC. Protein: CASSLVHDFAGYNEQFF.

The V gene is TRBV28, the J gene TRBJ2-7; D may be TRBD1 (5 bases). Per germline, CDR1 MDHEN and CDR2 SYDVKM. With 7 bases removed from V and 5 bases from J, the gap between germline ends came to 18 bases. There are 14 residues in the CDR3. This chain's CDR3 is CASTWVGLSHEQYF. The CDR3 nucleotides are TGTGCCAGCACCTGGGTGGGGCTTTCTCACGAGCAGTACTTC.

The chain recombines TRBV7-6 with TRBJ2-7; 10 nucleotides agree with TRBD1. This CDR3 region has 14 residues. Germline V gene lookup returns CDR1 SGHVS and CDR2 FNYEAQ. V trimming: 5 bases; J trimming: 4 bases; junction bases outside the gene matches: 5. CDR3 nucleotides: TGTGCCAGCAGCCCAGACAGGGGGCGGTACGAGCAGTACTTC. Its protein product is CASSPDRGRYEQYF.

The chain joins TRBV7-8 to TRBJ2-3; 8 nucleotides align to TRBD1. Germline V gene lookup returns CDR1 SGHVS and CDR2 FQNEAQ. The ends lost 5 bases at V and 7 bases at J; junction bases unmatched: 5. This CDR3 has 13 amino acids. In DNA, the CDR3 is TGTGCCAGCAGCCTCAACAGGGGGTATACGCAGTATTTT. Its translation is CASSLNRGYTQYF. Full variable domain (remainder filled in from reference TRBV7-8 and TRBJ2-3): GAGVSQSPRYKVAKRGQDVALRCDPISGHVSLFWYQQALGQGPEFLTYFQNEAQLDKSGLPSDRFFAERPEGSVSTLKIQRTQQEDSAVYLCASSLNRGYTQYFGPGTRLTVL.

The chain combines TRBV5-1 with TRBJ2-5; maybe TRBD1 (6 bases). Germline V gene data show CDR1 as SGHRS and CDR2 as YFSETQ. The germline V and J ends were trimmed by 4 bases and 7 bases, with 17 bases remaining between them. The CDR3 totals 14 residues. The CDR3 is CASSVTGGSMTQYF. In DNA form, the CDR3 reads TGCGCCAGCAGCGTGACAGGCGGCTCAATGACCCAGTACTTC.

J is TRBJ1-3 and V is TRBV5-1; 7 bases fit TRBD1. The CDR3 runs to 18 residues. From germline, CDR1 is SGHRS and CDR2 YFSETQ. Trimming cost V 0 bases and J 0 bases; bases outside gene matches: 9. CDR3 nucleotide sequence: TGCGCCAGCAGCTTGGAGGACAGGATGACCTTCTCTGGAAACACCATATATTTT. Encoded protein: CASSLEDRMTFSGNTIYF.

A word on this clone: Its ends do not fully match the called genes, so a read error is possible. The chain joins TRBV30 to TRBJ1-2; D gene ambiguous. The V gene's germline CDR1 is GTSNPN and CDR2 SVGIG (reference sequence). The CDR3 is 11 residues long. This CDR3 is CAWSDTSHLNF. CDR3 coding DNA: TGTGCCTGGAGTGACACAAGTCACCTTAACTTC.

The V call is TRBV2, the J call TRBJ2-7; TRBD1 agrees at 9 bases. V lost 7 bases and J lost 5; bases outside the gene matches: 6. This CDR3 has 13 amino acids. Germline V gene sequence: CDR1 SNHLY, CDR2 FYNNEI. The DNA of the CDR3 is TGTGCCAGCAAGGGACAGGGATCCCACGAGCAGTACTTC. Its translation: CASKGQGSHEQYF.

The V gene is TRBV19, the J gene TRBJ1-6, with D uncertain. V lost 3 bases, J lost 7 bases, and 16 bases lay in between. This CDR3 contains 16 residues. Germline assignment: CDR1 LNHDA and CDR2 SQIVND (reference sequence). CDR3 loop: CASSMGAGRKNSPLHF. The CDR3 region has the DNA TGTGCCAGTAGTATGGGCGCCGGTCGGAAGAATTCACCCCTCCACTTT.